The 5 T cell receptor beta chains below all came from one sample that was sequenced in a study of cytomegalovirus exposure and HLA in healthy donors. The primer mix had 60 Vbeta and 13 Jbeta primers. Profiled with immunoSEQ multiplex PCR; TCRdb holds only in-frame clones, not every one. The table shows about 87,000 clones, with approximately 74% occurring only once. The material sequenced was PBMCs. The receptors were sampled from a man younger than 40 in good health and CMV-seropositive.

The CDR3 loop reads CAISESDFPGTGGAGYTF. CDR3 in DNA: TGTGCCATCAGTGAGTCGGACTTTCCCGGGACAGGGGGCGCCGGCTACACCTTC. The V and J genes are TRBV10-3 and TRBJ1-2, with TRBD1 matching over 12 bases. Germline trimming cut 0 bases from V and 8 bases from J; bases unmatched to any gene: 13. The CDR3 has 18 amino acids. Germline loops: CDR1 ENHRY, CDR2 SYGVKD.

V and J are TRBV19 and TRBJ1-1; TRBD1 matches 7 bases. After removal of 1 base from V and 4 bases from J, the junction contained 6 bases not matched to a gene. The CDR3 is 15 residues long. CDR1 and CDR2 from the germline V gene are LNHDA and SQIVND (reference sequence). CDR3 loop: CASSIASGGTTEAFF. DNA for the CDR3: TGTGCCAGTAGTATAGCATCAGGGGGTACCACTGAAGCTTTCTTT.

Written as DNA, the CDR3 is TGTGCCAGTACCGCGGGGACTAGCGGGAGTTTCAAGCAGTACTTC. This gives the protein CASTAGTSGSFKQYF. This chain joins TRBV19 and TRBJ2-7, with TRBD2 identical over 14 bases. The germline V gene encodes CDR1 LNHDA and CDR2 SQIVND (reference sequence). The trim removed 7 bases at V and 8 bases at J, leaving 10 bases unmatched. The CDR3 has 15 residues.

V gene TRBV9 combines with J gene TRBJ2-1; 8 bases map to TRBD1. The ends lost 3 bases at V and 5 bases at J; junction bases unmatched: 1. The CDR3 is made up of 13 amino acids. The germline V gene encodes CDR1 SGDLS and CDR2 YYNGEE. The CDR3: CASSETGDNEQFF. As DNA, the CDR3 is TGTGCCAGCAGCGAGACAGGGGACAATGAGCAGTTCTTC. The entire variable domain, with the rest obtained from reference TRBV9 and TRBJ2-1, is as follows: DSGVTQTPKHLITATGQRVTLRCSPRSGDLSVYWYQQSLDQGLQFLIQYYNGEERAKGNILERFSAQQFPDLHSELNLSSLELGDSALYFCASSETGDNEQFFGPGTRLTVL.

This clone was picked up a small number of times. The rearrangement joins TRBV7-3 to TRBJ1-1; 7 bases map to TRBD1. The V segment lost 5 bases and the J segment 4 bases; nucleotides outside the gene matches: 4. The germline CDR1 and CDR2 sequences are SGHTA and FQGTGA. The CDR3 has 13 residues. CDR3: CASSMTGSTEAFF. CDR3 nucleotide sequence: TGTGCCAGCAGCATGACAGGGAGCACTGAAGCTTTCTTT.